The clone carrying this T cell receptor (beta chain) has more than one count but fewer than ten. Its antigen is still unknown. Then a second PCR, running about 6 to 12 cycles, was carried out with a sample-barcoded 5' primer and a J-beta primer mix. TCRdb reprocessed the 5' RACE reads with MiXCR, giving one entry per CDR3 protein. This sample yields around 800,000 distinct CDR3 sequences, of which around 62% are seen a single time; about 30% belongs to the top ten. This sample is part of a study of blood T cells in healthy people across ages. Study results and limitations: PBMCs went unsorted, and a conclusive naive versus antigen-experienced comparison was therefore prevented.

V lost 7 bases and J lost 0, with 9 bases in between. Germline-derived CDR1 and CDR2 are MDHEN and SYDVKM. This CDR3 has 13 amino acids. Healthy Caucasians from Russia aged roughly 6 to 100 served as donors. Samples had at least 6.5 million PBMCs isolated from them. V usage is TRBV28 and J usage is TRBJ1-2, with D maybe TRBD1 (5 bases). This TCR derives from a man younger than 40 in good health. Specimen: blood. The CDR3 loop reads CASIQGSNYGYTF. The CDR3 region has the DNA TGTGCCAGCATTCAGGGTTCTAACTATGGCTACACCTTC.